Sequencing of this T cell receptor beta chain was carried out in a study of shared clonotypes between healthy human individuals (dated by TCRdb to the early 2020s). A note on the overall study: The cohort included three men and a couple of women between 18 and 49 years of age. For each donor, CD4 naive and CD4 memory were each given three plates, CD8 naive was given two plates, and CD8 memory was given one plate. Leukapheresis yielded between about 0.8 and 9.5 billion PBMCs per donor. Different laboratories and diverse techniques were used to prepare libraries and sequence TCR repertoires, to increase sequencing depth and limit assay-specific biases. To estimate repertoire size and how much clonotypes are shared between individuals, the study performed deep sequencing of blood TCR repertoires from a few healthy adults. The full study reports these points: Naive subsets generally had larger estimated clonotype richness than memory subsets. Only blood was sampled, and tissue TCR repertoires likely differ from those in blood. Because the study included only a small number of donors, the genetic and exposure-history diversity represented was limited. Incomplete sequencing was indicated by rarefaction of sorted-subset datasets, despite the large sequencing depth. Compared with non-shared clonotypes, clonotypes shared by all four sorted-subset donors had higher generation probabilities. Pairwise subsampling indicated that sequencing depth was expected to affect the degree of clonotype sharing among donors. About 5% of naive CD4, more than 3% of naive CD8, about 2.5% of memory CD4, and over 0.35% of memory CD8 clonotypes were shared across a few donors.

TCR CDR3 regions were amplified from genomic DNA by multiplex PCR using the deep immunoSEQ assay. Genomic DNA extracted from each cell subset was distributed evenly over all wells of several immunoSEQ 96-well plates, and each plate served as one replicate. For sorted subsets, around 200 ng genomic DNA, equal to tens of thousands of T cell genomes, was loaded into each replicate PCR. Purified libraries were quantified with a Qubit 3.0 fluorometer, sized on a Bioanalyzer 2100, and re-quantified with the KAPA Library Quantification kit. Each immunoSEQ 96-well plate was sequenced on its own single-read 150-cycle Illumina NextSeq 550 flow cell. The original pipeline was this. Because the immunoSEQ output held only junctional sequences and lacked quality scores, the filtering could not match the filtering applied to full-length reads. Sequences were annotated with PyIR, a Python wrapper for IgBLAST v1.9, using IMGT germline references to assign V/J genes and CDR3. Reads were removed for weak V/J assignments (E-value above 1e-6), missing CDR3, stop codons, out-of-frame junctions, or ambiguous translated residues. V3J clonotypes were defined as sequences sharing the same inferred V gene, J gene, and CDR3 amino acid sequence. Percentage overlap between repertoires was calculated by dividing the number of shared unique clonotypes by the size of the smaller repertoire. RTK rarefaction, the Chao1 estimator, and Recon v2.1 estimates of unobserved clonotypes were used to assess repertoire richness. Generation probabilities were computed with OLGA for all TCRbeta clonotypes obtained by the gDNA method from a few donors. Entries here come from immuneACCESS through TCRdb and include only in-frame sequences with V and J called. Some clones fail to appear in such tables; in the studies checked, an unresolved V gene covers under half of the shortfall, and the cause of the remainder is unknown. That table furnishes V, J and clone size, whereas the DNA furnished D and trimming. Recorded for this sample are fewer than 1 million clones; around 96% of them occurred a single time. Less than 0.25% of the sample is held by the ten biggest clonotypes.

CD8 naive samples were obtained by positive selection for CCR7 among CD45RO-negative cells, yielding a CD45RA+CCR7+ population from which TemRA cells were excluded. Donors were healthy HIV-negative adults with no recently reported acute infections or vaccinations. Every donor was a Caucasian adult residing in Nashville, Tennessee, USA. After blood collection by leukapheresis, PBMCs were isolated using Ficoll-Histopaque density gradient centrifugation and then cryopreserved in the vapor phase of liquid nitrogen. Analytical flow cytometry was used to check the purity and quantity of every magnetically sorted T cell population. Each sorted fraction had its genomic DNA isolated and then quantified by UV absorbance on a Nanodrop 2000c. The germline V gene (reference sequence) provides CDR1 SEHNR and CDR2 FQNEAQ. The CDR3 starts with the cysteine, ends with the phenylalanine, and has 13 residues. Here the CDR3 DNA is all that survives: 39 bases in frame from base 1. V is clipped by 4 bases and J by 4 bases, and the sequence between their germline boundaries is 8 bases long.

With respect to this clone: Its antigen is currently not known. Base qualities are missing; no much larger clone stands one base away.

This chain joins TRBV7-9 to TRBJ2-1; the D gene lacks a confident call. This sequence originates from a young man in good health. The specimen sequenced was naive CD8+ T cells sorted from blood. The sample's cell subset or site label is to be understood as: CD45RA+CCR7+. The sequenced DNA is TGTGCCAGCAGCTCGACCCGTTACAATGAGCAGTTCTTC. Its translation is CASSSTRYNEQFF.